Listed below are T cell receptor beta chains from one sample, sequenced in a study of cytotoxic CD8 clonotypes in ibrutinib-treated CLL. Sequenced by immunoSEQ multiplex PCR; TCRdb stores in-frame clones only, minus some. Counted here are about 250,000 clones, less than 75% occurring once; the ten biggest clones make up roughly 14%. The starting material was PBMCs, obtained after 24 months of ibrutinib treatment. These TCRs come from a human donor with chronic lymphocytic leukemia. Both conserved end residues are part of each CDR3. D genes are given only for firm matches. Where a row states a size, it is once, few, many or the class of an expanded clone; other rows omit it.

D gene	clone size	V gene	J gene	CDR3 protein	CDR3 DNA
.	few	TRBV30	TRBJ1-5	CAWNMGSRNQPQHF	TGTGCCTGGAACATGGGGTCGAGAAATCAGCCCCAGCATTTT
.	.	TRBV9	TRBJ2-4	CASSVGPGQNIQYF	TGTGCCAGCAGCGTAGGTCCGGGCCAAAACATTCAGTACTTC
.	.	TRBV20-1	TRBJ1-2	CSGRTFPGYTF	TGCAGTGGCAGGACCTTCCCGGGCTACACCTTC
.	.	TRBV4-3	TRBJ2-7	CASSQGRDLYEQYF	TGCGCCAGCAGCCAAGGCAGGGACCTCTACGAGCAGTACTTC
.	.	TRBV6-6	TRBJ2-4	CASSSDKNIQYF	TGTGCCAGCAGCTCGGACAAAAACATTCAGTACTTC
.	.	TRBV25-1	TRBJ1-1	CASSEPSLTAPGSEAFF	TGTGCCAGCAGTGAACCCTCTTTGACAGCCCCGGGTTCTGAAGCTTTCTTT
TRBD2	.	TRBV4-2	TRBJ2-5	CASSQAGTSGTGGETQYF	TGTGCCAGCAGCCAAGCTGGGACTAGCGGGACGGGGGGCGAGACCCAGTACTTC
TRBD1	.	TRBV28	TRBJ2-7	CASSPPNRGYEQYF	TGTGCCAGCAGTCCCCCGAACAGGGGCTACGAGCAGTACTTC
TRBD1	.	TRBV2	TRBJ1-4	CASTRQGSNEKLFF	TGTGCCAGCACCAGACAGGGGTCTAATGAAAAACTGTTTTTT
TRBD1	.	TRBV6-5	TRBJ1-2	CASSPTGGDYGYTF	TGTGCCAGCAGTCCTACAGGGGGCGACTATGGCTACACCTTC